The 14 T cell receptor beta chains in this list originate from one sample, sequenced in a study of T cell responses to AZD1222 COVID-19 vaccine. The protocol was immunoSEQ multiplex PCR, while the TCRdb copy is restricted to in-frame clones and leaves out a portion. The sample holds 120,000 to 150,000 clones; 88% are singletons and the top ten take approximately 16%. Sequenced here: peripheral blood, sampled on day 0 of AZD1222 vaccination. The receptors derive from an adult in good health.

The genes are TRBV18 and TRBJ1-3; 7 bases are a match to TRBD1. J gave up 0 bases and V 3 bases, and 8 bases lay outside the gene matches. The CDR3 covers 17 residues. Germline CDR1 reads KGHSH; CDR2 reads LQKENI. The CDR3 coding sequence is TGTGCCAGCTCACCTCGGACGGGACAGCACTCTGGAAACACCATATATTTT. Amino acid sequence: CASSPRTGQHSGNTIYF.

The chain couples TRBV9 to TRBJ2-5; TRBD2 matches 10 bases. Trimming removed 3 bases from V and 1 base from J; junction bases left unmatched: 6. Germline V gene data show CDR1 as SGDLS and CDR2 as YYNGEE. This CDR3 region has 16 residues. The CDR3 is CASSAGLAEAQETQYF. The CDR3 DNA sequence: TGTGCCAGCAGCGCCGGACTAGCGGAGGCCCAAGAGACCCAGTACTTC.

This rearrangement joins TRBV7-3 to TRBJ2-1; D perhaps matches TRBD2 (5 bases). The CDR3 runs 11 residues. Trimming left V 5 bases short and J 14 bases short, with 13 bases between. Per germline, CDR1 SGHTA and CDR2 FQGTGA. The CDR3 here is CASSRGRLEFF. The CDR3, as DNA: TGTGCCAGCAGCCGAGGGAGATTGGAGTTCTTC. Complete variable domain (other parts from reference TRBV7-3 and TRBJ2-1): GAGVSQTPSNKVTEKGKYVELRCDPISGHTALYWYRQSLGQGPEFLIYFQGTGAADDSGLPNDRFFAVRPEGSVSTLKIQRTERGDSAVYLCASSRGRLEFFGPGTRLTVL.

The chain carries TRBV20-1 and TRBJ1-1; D gene unclear. V lost 6 bases and J 6 bases, leaving 8 bases between the germline ends. The CDR3 covers 10 residues. Germline V gene lookup returns CDR1 DFQATT and CDR2 SNEGSKA (reference sequence). CDR3 bases: TGCAGTGCCGATACCCCTGAAGCTTTCTTT. The encoded protein is CSADTPEAFF.

This chain joins TRBV5-8 and TRBJ1-4, with a possible D match to TRBD1 (6 bases). From germline, CDR1 is SGHTS and CDR2 YDEGEE. The CDR3 totals 14 residues. V dropped 4 bases and J dropped 8 bases, with 15 bases sitting between them. The CDR3 bases are TGTGCCAGCAGCCCCCGGGACAAACGAGAAAAACTGTTTTTT. It codes for CASSPRDKREKLFF. Supplemented by reference TRBV5-8 and TRBJ1-4, the full variable domain reads EAGVTQSPTHLIKTRGQQATLRCSPISGHTSVYWYQQALGLGLQFLLWYDEGEERNRGNFPPRFSGRQFPNYSSELNVNALELEDSALYLCASSPRDKREKLFFGSGTQLSVL.

The V and J genes are TRBV3-1 (or the pseudogene TRBV3-2) and TRBJ2-3, with D perhaps TRBD1 (6 bases). Trimming cost V 0 bases and J 7 bases, with 17 bases left between them. CDR3 size: 16 residues. Germline-derived CDR1 and CDR2 are LGHDT and YNNKEL (reference sequence). The CDR3 spells CASSQDLTGQRNTQYF. CDR3 coding DNA: TGTGCCAGCAGCCAAGATTTGACAGGCCAGCGGAATACGCAGTATTTT.

This clone was picked up one time. The J gene is TRBJ1-5, the V gene TRBV7-9, with 12 bases lining up with TRBD1. J was trimmed by 4 bases and V by 1 base; bases with no gene match: 11. This CDR3 contains 19 residues. Germline loops: CDR1 SEHNR, CDR2 FQNEAQ (reference sequence). For the CDR3, the DNA is TGTGCCAGCAGCTTAGTCCCGGGACAGGGGGCCGATGGAAATCAGCCCCAGCATTTT. It specifies CASSLVPGQGADGNQPQHF.

This chain uses TRBV2 with TRBJ1-6; TRBD1 matches 7 bases. This CDR3 comprises 15 residues. Germline CDR1 SNHLY, CDR2 FYNNEI. The V gene end was trimmed by 5 bases and the J gene end by 9 bases; junction bases not matched to a gene: 10. The CDR3 coding sequence is TGTGCCAGCAGTTATGACAGGGCGAGAGGTTCACCCCTCCACTTT. Amino acid sequence: CASSYDRARGSPLHF.

The gene calls are TRBV28 and TRBJ2-4; either TRBD1 or TRBD2 may supply D (6 bases each). Deletions cut 4 bases from V and 12 bases from J, with 13 bases between. The CDR3 runs to 12 residues. The germline V gene encodes CDR1 MDHEN and CDR2 SYDVKM. The DNA for the CDR3 is TGTGCCAGCAGTTCCCGGGGGCAGGCTCAGTACTTC. This codes for CASSSRGQAQYF.

This chain uses TRBV19 with TRBJ1-1, with 9 bases lining up with TRBD1. CDR1 and CDR2 from the germline V gene are LNHDA and SQIVND (reference sequence). CDR3 size: 14 residues. V was clipped by 7 bases and J by 1 base; unmatched bases: 4. The CDR3 sequence: CASNLQGANTEAFF. CDR3 in DNA: TGTGCCAGTAACTTACAGGGGGCGAACACTGAAGCTTTCTTT.

This chain connects TRBV5-1 to TRBJ2-7; 10 positions match TRBD1. The V gene end was trimmed by 3 bases and the J gene end by 6 bases; junction bases not matched to a gene: 6. There are 14 residues in the CDR3. The germline V gene has CDR1 SGHRS and CDR2 YFSETQ. The CDR3 protein is CASSSSGTGVEQYF. The CDR3, as DNA: TGCGCCAGCAGCTCCTCCGGGACAGGGGTCGAGCAGTACTTC.

The V call is TRBV18, the J call TRBJ1-1; a possible D gene is TRBD1 (6 bases). The CDR3 is 15 amino acids. Per germline, CDR1 KGHSH and CDR2 LQKENI. The germline V and J ends were trimmed by 1 base and 3 bases, with 12 bases remaining between them. CDR3 nucleotide sequence: TGTGCCAGCTCACCACAGGGGGTCGTCGACACTGAAGCTTTCTTT. It specifies CASSPQGVVDTEAFF.

This clone showed up just once. V usage is TRBV28 and J usage is TRBJ1-3, with TRBD1 identical over 9 bases. CDR3 size: 17 residues. With 4 bases clipped from V and 4 bases from J, the junction kept 11 bases outside the gene matches. Germline loops: CDR1 MDHEN, CDR2 SYDVKM. The CDR3 protein is CASSYFRDRVSGNTIYF. DNA of the CDR3: TGTGCCAGCAGTTATTTCCGGGACAGGGTCTCGGGAAACACCATATATTTT. The full variable domain, completed using reference TRBV28 and TRBJ1-3, is DVKVTQSSRYLVKRTGEKVFLECVQDMDHENMFWYRQDPGLGLRLIYFSYDVKMKEKGDIPEGYSVSREKKERFSLILESASTNQTSMYLCASSYFRDRVSGNTIYFGEGSWLTVV.

This clone was observed a few times. V and J are TRBV29-1 and TRBJ1-6; no reliable D call. The CDR3 runs 13 residues. Germline V gene sequence: CDR1 SQVTM, CDR2 ANQGSEA. V gave up 5 bases and J gave up 7 bases, with 12 bases separating them. CDR3 coding DNA: TGCAGCGTTCAGAGGGAGGTAAATTCACCCCTCCACTTT. Its translation: CSVQREVNSPLHF.